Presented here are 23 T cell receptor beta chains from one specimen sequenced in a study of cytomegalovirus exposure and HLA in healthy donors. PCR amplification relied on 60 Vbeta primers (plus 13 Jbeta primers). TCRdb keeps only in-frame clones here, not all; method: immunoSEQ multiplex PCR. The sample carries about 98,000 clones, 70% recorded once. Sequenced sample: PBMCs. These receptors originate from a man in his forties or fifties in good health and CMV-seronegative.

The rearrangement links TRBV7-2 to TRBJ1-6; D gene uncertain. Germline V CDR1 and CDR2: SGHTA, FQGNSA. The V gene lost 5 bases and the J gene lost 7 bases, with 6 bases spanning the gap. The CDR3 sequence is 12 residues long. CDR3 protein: CASSPFNSPLHF. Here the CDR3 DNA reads TGTGCCAGCAGCCCCTTCAATTCACCCCTCCACTTT.

Here the CDR3 reads CSVSDRGYNQPQHF. CDR3 coding DNA: TGCAGCGTTTCCGACAGGGGTTACAATCAGCCCCAGCATTTT. The V and J genes are TRBV29-1 and TRBJ1-5; 8 bases match TRBD1. With V trimmed by 5 bases and J by 3 bases, 6 bases remained unmatched. The CDR3 runs 14 residues. The germline gives CDR1 SQVTM, CDR2 ANQGSEA.

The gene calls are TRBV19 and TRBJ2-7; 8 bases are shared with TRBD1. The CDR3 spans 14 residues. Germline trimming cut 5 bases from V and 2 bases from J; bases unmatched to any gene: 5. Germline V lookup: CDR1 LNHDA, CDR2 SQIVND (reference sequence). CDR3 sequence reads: CASSHTGGTYEQYF. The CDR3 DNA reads TGTGCCAGTAGTCATACAGGGGGGACCTACGAGCAGTACTTC.

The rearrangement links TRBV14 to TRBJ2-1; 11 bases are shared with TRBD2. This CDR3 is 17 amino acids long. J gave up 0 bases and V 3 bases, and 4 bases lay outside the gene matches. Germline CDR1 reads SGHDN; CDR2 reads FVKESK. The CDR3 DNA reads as TGTGCCAGCAGCCAGGTTAGCGGGAGGGCCTCCTACAATGAGCAGTTCTTC. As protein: CASSQVSGRASYNEQFF.

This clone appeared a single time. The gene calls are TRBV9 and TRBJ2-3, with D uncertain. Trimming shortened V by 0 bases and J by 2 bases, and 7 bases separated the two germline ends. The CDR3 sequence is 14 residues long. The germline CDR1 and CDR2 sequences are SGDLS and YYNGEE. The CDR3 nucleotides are TGTGCCAGCAGCGTAGACAGCCTCACAGATACGCAGTATTTT. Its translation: CASSVDSLTDTQYF.

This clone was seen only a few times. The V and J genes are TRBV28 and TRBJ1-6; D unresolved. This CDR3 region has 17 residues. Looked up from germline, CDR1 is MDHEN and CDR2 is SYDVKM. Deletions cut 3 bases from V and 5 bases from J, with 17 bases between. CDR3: CASSFPRGQKNNSPLHF. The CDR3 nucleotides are TGTGCCAGCAGTTTCCCCCGCGGGCAGAAGAATAATTCACCCCTCCACTTT. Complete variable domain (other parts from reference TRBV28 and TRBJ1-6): DVKVTQSSRYLVKRTGEKVFLECVQDMDHENMFWYRQDPGLGLRLIYFSYDVKMKEKGDIPEGYSVSREKKERFSLILESASTNQTSMYLCASSFPRGQKNNSPLHFGNGTRLTVT.

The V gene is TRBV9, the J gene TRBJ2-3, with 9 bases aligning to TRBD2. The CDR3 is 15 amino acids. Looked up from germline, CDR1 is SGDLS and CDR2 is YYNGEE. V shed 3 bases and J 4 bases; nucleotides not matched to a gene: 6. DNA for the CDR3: TGTGCCAGCAGCGCGACTAGCGGACAATCAGATACGCAGTATTTT. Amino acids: CASSATSGQSDTQYF.

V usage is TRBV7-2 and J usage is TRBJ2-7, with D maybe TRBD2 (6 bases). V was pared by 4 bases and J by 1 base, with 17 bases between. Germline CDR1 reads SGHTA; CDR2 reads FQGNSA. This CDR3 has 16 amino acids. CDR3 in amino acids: CASSSIGIGGSYEQYF. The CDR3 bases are TGTGCCAGCAGCTCCATTGGAATCGGGGGTTCCTACGAGCAGTACTTC.

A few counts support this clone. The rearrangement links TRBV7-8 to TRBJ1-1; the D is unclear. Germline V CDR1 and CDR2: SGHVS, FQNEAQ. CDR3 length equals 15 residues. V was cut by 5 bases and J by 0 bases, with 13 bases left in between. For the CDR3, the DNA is TGTGCCAGCAGCCCCCGAGGAGTGGTGAACACTGAAGCTTTCTTT. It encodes CASSPRGVVNTEAFF.

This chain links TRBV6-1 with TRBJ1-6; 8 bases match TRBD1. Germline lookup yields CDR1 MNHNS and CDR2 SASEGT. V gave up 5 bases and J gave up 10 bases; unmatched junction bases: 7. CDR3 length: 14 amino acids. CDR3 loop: CASSQGAGRSPLHF. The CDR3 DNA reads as TGTGCCAGCAGTCAGGGGGCGGGTCGGTCACCCCTCCACTTT.

In nucleotides, the CDR3 is TGTGCCATCAGTGAGTCCGGGGAATCATACAATGAGCAGTTCTTC. As protein: CAISESGESYNEQFF. V is TRBV10-3 and J is TRBJ2-1; perhaps TRBD2 as D (5 bases). The CDR3 length is 15 residues. Germline V gives CDR1 ENHRY, CDR2 SYGVKD. Trimming took off 0 bases at V and 4 bases at J, with 10 bases between the two ends.

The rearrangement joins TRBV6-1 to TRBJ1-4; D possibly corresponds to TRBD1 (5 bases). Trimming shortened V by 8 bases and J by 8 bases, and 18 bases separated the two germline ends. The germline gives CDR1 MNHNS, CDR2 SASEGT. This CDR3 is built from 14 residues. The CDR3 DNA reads TGTGCCAGCCTCCGGAGGGGTAAGGGGGAAAAACTGTTTTTT. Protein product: CASLRRGKGEKLFF.

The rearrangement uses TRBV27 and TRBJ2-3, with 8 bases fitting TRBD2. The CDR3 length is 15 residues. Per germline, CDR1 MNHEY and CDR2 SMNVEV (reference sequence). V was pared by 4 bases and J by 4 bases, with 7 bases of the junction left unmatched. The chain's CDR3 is CASSYLGGAADTQYF. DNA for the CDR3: TGTGCCAGCAGTTATCTCGGGGGGGCCGCAGATACGCAGTATTTT.

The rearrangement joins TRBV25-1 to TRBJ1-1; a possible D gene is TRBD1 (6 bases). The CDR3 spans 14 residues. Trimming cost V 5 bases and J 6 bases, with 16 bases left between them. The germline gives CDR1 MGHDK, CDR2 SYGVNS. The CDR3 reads CASSFALPGAEAFF. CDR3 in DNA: TGTGCCAGCAGTTTCGCATTACCAGGGGCTGAAGCTTTCTTT.

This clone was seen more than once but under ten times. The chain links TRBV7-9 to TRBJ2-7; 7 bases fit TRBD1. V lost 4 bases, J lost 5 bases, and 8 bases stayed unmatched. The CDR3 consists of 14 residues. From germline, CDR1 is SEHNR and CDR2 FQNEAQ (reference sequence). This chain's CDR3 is CASSYRGFSDEQYF. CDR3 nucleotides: TGTGCCAGCAGCTACAGGGGTTTTTCGGACGAGCAGTACTTC.

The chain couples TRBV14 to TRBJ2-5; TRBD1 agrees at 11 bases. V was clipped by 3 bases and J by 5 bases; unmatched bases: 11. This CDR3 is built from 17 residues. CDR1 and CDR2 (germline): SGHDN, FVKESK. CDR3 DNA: TGTGCCAGCAGCCAGAACCGCGGGACAGGGGGTTATGAGACCCAGTACTTC. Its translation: CASSQNRGTGGYETQYF.

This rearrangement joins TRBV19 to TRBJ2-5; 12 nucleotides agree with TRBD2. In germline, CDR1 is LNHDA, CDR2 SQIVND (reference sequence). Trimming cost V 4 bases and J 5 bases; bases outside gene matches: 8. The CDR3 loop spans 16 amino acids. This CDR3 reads CASSTSSGRALETQYF. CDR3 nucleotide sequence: TGTGCCAGTAGTACCTCTAGCGGGAGGGCCCTGGAGACCCAGTACTTC. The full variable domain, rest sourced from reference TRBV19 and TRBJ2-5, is DGGITQSPKYLFRKEGQNVTLSCEQNLNHDAMYWYRQDPGQGLRLIYYSQIVNDFQKGDIAEGYSVSREKKESFPLTVTSAQKNPTAFYLCASSTSSGRALETQYFGPGTRLLVL.

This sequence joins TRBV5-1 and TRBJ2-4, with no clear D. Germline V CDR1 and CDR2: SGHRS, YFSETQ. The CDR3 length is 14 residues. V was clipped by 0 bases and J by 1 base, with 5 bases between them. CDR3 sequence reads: CASSLAHAKNIQYF. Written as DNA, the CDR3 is TGCGCCAGCAGCTTGGCACATGCCAAAAACATTCAGTACTTC.

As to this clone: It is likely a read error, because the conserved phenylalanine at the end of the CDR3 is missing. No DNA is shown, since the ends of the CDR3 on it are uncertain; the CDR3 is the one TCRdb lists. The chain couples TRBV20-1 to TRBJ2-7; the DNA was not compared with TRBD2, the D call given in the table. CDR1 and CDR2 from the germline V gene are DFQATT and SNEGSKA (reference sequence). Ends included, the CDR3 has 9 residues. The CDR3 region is CSVTPEVGT.

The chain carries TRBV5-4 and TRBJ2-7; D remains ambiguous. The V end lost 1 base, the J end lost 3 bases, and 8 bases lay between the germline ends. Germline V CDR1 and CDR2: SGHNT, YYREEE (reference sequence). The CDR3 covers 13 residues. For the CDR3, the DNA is TGTGCCAGCAGCTTGATTGGTAGCTACGAGCAGTACTTC. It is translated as CASSLIGSYEQYF.

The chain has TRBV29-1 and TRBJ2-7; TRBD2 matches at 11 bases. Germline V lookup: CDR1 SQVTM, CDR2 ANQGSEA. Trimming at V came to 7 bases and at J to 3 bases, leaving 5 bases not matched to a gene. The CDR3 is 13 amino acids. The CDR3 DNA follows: TGCAGCGCCGAGACTAGCGGGGACTACGAGCAGTACTTC. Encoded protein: CSAETSGDYEQYF.

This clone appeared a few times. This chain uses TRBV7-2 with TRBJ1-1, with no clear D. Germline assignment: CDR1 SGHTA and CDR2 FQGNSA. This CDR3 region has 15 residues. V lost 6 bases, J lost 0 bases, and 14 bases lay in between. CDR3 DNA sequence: TGTGCCAGCAGTTTCTCAGGAGCGGTGAACACTGAAGCTTTCTTT. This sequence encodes CASSFSGAVNTEAFF.

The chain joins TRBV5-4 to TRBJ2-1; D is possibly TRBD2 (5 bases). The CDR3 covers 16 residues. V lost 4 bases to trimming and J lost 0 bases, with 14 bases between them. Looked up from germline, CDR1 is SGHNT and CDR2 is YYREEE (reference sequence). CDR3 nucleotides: TGTGCCAGCAGCCCTGGGTCTAGCCTCTCCTACAATGAGCAGTTCTTC. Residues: CASSPGSSLSYNEQFF.